Shown below are 14 T cell receptor beta chains from a single sample sequenced in a study of identical twins. Using its own MiXCR run on the 5' RACE reads, TCRdb lists one record per CDR3 protein. The sample lists some 250,000 distinct CDR3 sequences, 10% to 15% occurring once. The data were also submitted as part of a second study, on yellow fever vaccine responses in identical twins.

The sample taken for sequencing was memory (CD45RO+) T cells sorted from blood. The receptors were sampled from a woman between 18 and 30 years old in good health.

This clonotype has ten or more counts. The V gene is TRBV12-3 or TRBV12-4, the J gene TRBJ2-2, with unresolved D. Trimming removed 6 bases from V and 1 base from J, with 6 bases in between. The CDR3 loop spans 13 amino acids. CDR3 DNA sequence: TGTGCCAGCAGCCCTGGGAACACCGGGGAGCTGTTTTTT. Translated: CASSPGNTGELFF.

This clonotype was observed a few times. This chain links TRBV7-2 with TRBJ2-2, with 7 bases matching TRBD2. J gave up 6 bases and V 0 bases, and 4 bases lay outside the gene matches. The germline CDR1 and CDR2 sequences are SGHTA and FQGNSA. This CDR3 region has 15 residues. As DNA, the CDR3 is TGTGCCAGCAGCTTAGCCGGAGGACTAGCCGGGGAGCTGTTTTTT. It codes for CASSLAGGLAGELFF.

The gene calls are TRBV20-1 and TRBJ1-1; 9 bases align to TRBD1. The V and J ends lost 2 bases and 6 bases, in that order; junction bases with no gene match: 4. This CDR3 contains 13 residues. The germline V gene encodes CDR1 DFQATT and CDR2 SNEGSKA (reference sequence). CDR3 nucleotide sequence: TGCAGTGCTAGACCCAGACAGGGGGCTGAAGCTTTCTTT. It yields the protein CSARPRQGAEAFF.

This chain connects TRBV12-3 or TRBV12-4 to TRBJ2-5; tentatively, D is TRBD1 (5 bases). The CDR3 totals 12 residues. Deletions cut 5 bases from V and 8 bases from J, with 12 bases between. CDR3 amino acids: CASSPRVGTQYF. The CDR3 DNA follows: TGTGCCAGCAGTCCCAGGGTCGGCACCCAGTACTTC.

This clonotype occurred a few times. CDR3 region: CSVNGQGLETQYF. DNA for the CDR3: TGCAGCGTCAACGGGCAGGGGCTAGAGACCCAGTACTTC. This chain uses TRBV29-1 with TRBJ2-5; a possible D gene is TRBD1 (6 bases). Per germline, CDR1 SQVTM and CDR2 ANQGSEA. The CDR3 length is 13 residues. Between the trimmed V and J ends, which lost 6 bases and 4 bases, there was a span of 15 bases.

This sequence joins TRBV11-2 and TRBJ2-2, with 12 positions matching TRBD2. The CDR3 loop spans 16 amino acids. Germline V CDR1 and CDR2: SGHAT, FQNNGV. The V and J ends lost 4 bases and 7 bases, in that order; junction bases with no gene match: 7. The CDR3 region is CASSSGLAGFGGELFF. The CDR3 nucleotides read TGTGCCAGCAGCTCCGGACTAGCGGGATTCGGCGGGGAGCTGTTTTTT. Based on the CDR3 plus reference TRBV11-2 and TRBJ2-2, the full variable domain is EAGVAQSPRYKIIEKRQSVAFWCNPISGHATLYWYQQILGQGPKLLIQFQNNGVVDDSQLPKDRFSAERLKGVDSTLKIQPAKLEDSAVYLCASSSGLAGFGGELFFGEGSRLTVL.

Notes on this clonotype: A much bigger clone sits one base away, suggesting this may be a read error. The chain combines TRBV7-3 with TRBJ2-1; possible D gene TRBD2, 6 bases. The germline V gene encodes CDR1 SGHTA and CDR2 FQGTGA. V lost 6 bases, J lost 4 bases, and 10 bases lay in between. The CDR3 consists of 13 residues. CDR3 loop: CASSFGTYNEQFF. The CDR3 region has the DNA TGTGCCAGCAGTTTCGGGACTTACAATGAGCAGTTCTTC. The full variable domain, in which reference TRBV7-3 and TRBJ2-1 provide the parts outside the CDR3, is GAGVSQTPSNKVTEKGKYVELRCDPISGHTALYWYRQSLGQGPEFLIYFQGTGAADDSGLPNDRFFAVRPEGSVSTLKIQRTERGDSAVYLCASSFGTYNEQFFGPGTRLTVL.

As regards this clonotype: One junction end does not reproduce the germline sequence, and a read error may be involved. The chain joins TRBV2 to TRBJ2-2; possibly TRBD2 for D (5 bases). Germline V lookup: CDR1 SNHLY, CDR2 FYNNEI. CDR3 length: 14 amino acids. The CDR3 protein is CASSGRANTRELFF. DNA of the CDR3: TGTGCCAGCAGTGGGCGGGCGAACACCCGGGAGCTGTTTTTT.

This clonotype has a handful of counts. J is TRBJ1-1 and V is TRBV4-2; TRBD1 agrees at 7 bases. The CDR3 runs 13 residues. V dropped 2 bases and J dropped 6; count of bases not matched to a gene: 3. CDR1 is LGHNA, CDR2 YNFKEQ, per germline. The CDR3 spells CASSQQGDPEAFF. DNA of the CDR3: TGTGCCAGCAGCCAACAGGGGGACCCTGAAGCTTTCTTT.

This clonotype has just a few counts. V and J are TRBV5-1 and TRBJ2-3, with D unclear. V was clipped by 0 bases and J by 2 bases, with 7 bases between them. The CDR3 runs 14 residues. Germline CDR1 SGHRS, CDR2 YFSETQ. CDR3 protein: CASSLGHTTDTQYF. CDR3 bases: TGCGCCAGCAGCTTGGGTCATACCACAGATACGCAGTATTTT.

This clonotype was picked up many times. The rearrangement links TRBV12-3 or TRBV12-4 to TRBJ2-1; 10 positions agree with TRBD2. The V segment lost 6 bases and the J segment 8 bases; nucleotides outside the gene matches: 1. The CDR3 is made up of 12 amino acids. The CDR3, as DNA: TGTGCCAGCAGGCTAGCGGGAGATGAGCAGTTCTTC. It yields the protein CASRLAGDEQFF.

The chain carries TRBV5-6 and TRBJ2-3; 12 bases match TRBD2. Germline CDR1 and CDR2: SGHDT and YYEEEE. V shed 2 bases and J 5 bases; nucleotides not matched to a gene: 9. The CDR3 length is 17 residues. Here the CDR3 reads CASSFLGLAGLGDTQYF. The CDR3 nucleotides are TGTGCCAGCAGCTTCCTTGGACTAGCGGGGTTAGGAGATACGCAGTATTTT.

This clonotype was seen repeatedly, ten times or more. V is TRBV5-1 and J is TRBJ1-1, with no clear D. The CDR3 covers 15 residues. Trimming shortened V by 0 bases and J by 0 bases, and 9 bases separated the two germline ends. Germline CDR1 is SGHRS and CDR2 is YFSETQ. The CDR3 loop is CASSLGAQMNTEAFF. CDR3 nucleotide sequence: TGCGCCAGCAGCTTGGGGGCACAGATGAACACTGAAGCTTTCTTT.

This clonotype has a count of ten or more. The V call is TRBV5-1, the J call TRBJ2-7; 7 bases fit TRBD2. V was clipped by 1 base and J by 0 bases; unmatched bases: 7. Germline V CDR1 and CDR2: SGHRS, YFSETQ. CDR3 size: 16 residues. CDR3 coding DNA: TGCGCCAGCAGCTTGAGTATGACTAGCTTCTCCTACGAGCAGTACTTC. The encoded protein is CASSLSMTSFSYEQYF.